This T cell receptor beta chain derives from a study of pediatric ulcerative colitis. Whole-study results and caveats: Acute severe colitis showed lower rectal diversity from clonal expansions. A couple of patients had blood samples with substantially reduced template counts. A couple of rectal clonotypes were found only in ulcerative colitis patients, all of them.

The length of the CDR3 is 15 residues. V was shortened by 5 bases and J by 1 base, with 12 bases between the two germline ends. Germline values: CDR1 SGHAT, CDR2 FQNNGV. Profiling relied on immunoSEQ multiplex PCR, and the TCRdb table lists in-frame clones only, not all of them. The sample lists about 60,000 clones, approximately 87% occurring once. A word on this clone: Its antigen remains unknown.

V is TRBV11-2 and J is TRBJ1-5; D possibly corresponds to TRBD1 (5 bases). The specimen was blood. This receptor was identified in a boy younger than 18 who was a control in a study of pediatric ulcerative colitis. The chain's CDR3 is CASSPFRGSNQPQHF. The CDR3 DNA is TGTGCCAGCAGCCCCTTTCGGGGGAGCAATCAGCCCCAGCATTTT.